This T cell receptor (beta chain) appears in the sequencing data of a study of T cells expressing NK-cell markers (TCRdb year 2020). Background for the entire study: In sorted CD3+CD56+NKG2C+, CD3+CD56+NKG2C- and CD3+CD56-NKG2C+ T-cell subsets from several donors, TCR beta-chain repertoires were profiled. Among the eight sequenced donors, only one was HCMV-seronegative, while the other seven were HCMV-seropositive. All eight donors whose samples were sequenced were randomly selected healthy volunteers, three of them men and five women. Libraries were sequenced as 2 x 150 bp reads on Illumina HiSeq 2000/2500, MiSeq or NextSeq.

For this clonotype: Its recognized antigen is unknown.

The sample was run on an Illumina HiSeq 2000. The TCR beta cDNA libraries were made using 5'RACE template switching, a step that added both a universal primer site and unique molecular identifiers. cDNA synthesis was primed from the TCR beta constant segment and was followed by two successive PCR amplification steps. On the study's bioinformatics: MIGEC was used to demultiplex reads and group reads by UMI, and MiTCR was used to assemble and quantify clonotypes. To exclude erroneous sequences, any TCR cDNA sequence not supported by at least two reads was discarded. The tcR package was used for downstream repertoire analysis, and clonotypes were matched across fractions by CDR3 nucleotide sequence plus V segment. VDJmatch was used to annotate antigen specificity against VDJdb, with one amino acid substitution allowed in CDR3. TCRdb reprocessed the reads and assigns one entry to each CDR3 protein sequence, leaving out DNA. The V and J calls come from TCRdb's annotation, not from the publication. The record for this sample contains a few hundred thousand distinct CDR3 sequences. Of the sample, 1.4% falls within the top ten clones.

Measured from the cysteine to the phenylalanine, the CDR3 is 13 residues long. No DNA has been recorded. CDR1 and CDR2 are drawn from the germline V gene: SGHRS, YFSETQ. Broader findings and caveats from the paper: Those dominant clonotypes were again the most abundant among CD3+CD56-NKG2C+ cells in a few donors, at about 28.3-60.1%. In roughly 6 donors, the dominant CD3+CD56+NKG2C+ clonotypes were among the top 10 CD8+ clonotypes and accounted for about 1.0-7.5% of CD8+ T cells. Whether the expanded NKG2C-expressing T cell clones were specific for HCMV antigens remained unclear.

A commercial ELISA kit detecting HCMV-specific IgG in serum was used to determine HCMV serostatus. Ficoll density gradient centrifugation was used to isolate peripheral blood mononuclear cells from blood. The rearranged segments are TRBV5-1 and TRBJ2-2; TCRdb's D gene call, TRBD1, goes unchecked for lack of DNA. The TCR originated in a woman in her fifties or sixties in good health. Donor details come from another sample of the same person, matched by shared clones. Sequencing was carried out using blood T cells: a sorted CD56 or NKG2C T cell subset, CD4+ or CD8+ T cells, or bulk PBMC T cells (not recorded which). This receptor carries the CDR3 CASSGSDTGELFF.